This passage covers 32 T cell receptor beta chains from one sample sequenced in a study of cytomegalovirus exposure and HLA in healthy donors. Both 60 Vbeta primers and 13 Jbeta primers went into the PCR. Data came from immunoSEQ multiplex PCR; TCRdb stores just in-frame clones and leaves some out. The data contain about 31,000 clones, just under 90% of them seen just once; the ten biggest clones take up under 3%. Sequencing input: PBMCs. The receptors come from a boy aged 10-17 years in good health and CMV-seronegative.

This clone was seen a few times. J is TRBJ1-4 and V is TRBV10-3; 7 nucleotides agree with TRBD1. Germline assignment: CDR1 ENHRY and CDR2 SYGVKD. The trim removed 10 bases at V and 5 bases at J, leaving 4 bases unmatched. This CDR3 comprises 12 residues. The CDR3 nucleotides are TGTGCCACTGGACAGGAGAATGAAAAACTGTTTTTT. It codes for CATGQENEKLFF.

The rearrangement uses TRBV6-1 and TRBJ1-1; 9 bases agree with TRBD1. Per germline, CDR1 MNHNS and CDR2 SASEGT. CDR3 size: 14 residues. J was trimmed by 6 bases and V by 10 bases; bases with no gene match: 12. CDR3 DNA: TGTGCCATTTCCGACAGGGGGAAGGGGGCTGAAGCTTTCTTT. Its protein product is CAISDRGKGAEAFF.

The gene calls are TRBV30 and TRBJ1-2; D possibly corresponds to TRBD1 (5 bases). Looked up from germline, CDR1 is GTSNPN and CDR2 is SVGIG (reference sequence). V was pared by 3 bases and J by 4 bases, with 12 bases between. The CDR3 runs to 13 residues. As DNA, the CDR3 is TGTGCCTGGAGAGCCAGGGACTCCTATGGCTACACCTTC. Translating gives CAWRARDSYGYTF.

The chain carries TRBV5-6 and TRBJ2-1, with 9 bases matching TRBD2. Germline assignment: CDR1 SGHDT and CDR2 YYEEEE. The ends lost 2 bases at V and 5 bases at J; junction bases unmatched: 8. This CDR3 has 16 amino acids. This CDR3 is CASSFKSGGNHNEQFF. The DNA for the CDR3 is TGTGCCAGCAGCTTCAAGAGCGGGGGGAATCACAATGAGCAGTTCTTC.

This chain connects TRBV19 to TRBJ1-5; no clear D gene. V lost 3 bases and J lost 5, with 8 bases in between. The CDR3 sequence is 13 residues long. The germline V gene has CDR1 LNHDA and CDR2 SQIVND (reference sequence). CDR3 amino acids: CASSMVRYQPQHF. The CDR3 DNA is TGTGCCAGTAGTATGGTCCGGTATCAGCCCCAGCATTTT. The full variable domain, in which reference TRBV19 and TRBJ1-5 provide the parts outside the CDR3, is DGGITQSPKYLFRKEGQNVTLSCEQNLNHDAMYWYRQDPGQGLRLIYYSQIVNDFQKGDIAEGYSVSREKKESFPLTVTSAQKNPTAFYLCASSMVRYQPQHFGDGTRLSIL.

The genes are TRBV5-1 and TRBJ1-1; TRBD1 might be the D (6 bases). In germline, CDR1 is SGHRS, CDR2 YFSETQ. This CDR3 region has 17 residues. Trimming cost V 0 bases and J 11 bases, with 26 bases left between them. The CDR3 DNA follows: TGCGCCAGCAGCTTGGGTTTAAAGGCACAGGGCGCGACTGGGGCTTTCTTT. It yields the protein CASSLGLKAQGATGAFF.

In DNA form, the CDR3 reads TGTGCCAGCTCACCTATTTGGACAGGGACTAATGAAAAACTGTTTTTT. It specifies CASSPIWTGTNEKLFF. V is TRBV18 and J is TRBJ1-4; 8 nucleotides line up with TRBD1. The germline CDR1 and CDR2 sequences are KGHSH and LQKENI. The length of the CDR3 is 16 residues. With V trimmed by 3 bases and J by 2 bases, 5 bases remained unmatched.

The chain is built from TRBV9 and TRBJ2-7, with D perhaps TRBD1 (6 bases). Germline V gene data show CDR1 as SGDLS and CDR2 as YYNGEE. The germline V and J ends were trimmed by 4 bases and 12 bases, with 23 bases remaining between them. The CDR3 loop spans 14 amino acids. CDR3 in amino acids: CASSPKIPSTGPYF. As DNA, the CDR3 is TGTGCCAGCAGCCCAAAAATCCCCTCGACAGGTCCGTACTTC.

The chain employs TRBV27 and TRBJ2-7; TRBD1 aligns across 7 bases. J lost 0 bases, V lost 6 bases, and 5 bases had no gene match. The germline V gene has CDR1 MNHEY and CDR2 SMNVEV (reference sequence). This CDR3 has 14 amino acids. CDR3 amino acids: CASRGTVSSYEQYF. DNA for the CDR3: TGTGCCAGCAGGGGGACAGTAAGCTCCTACGAGCAGTACTTC.

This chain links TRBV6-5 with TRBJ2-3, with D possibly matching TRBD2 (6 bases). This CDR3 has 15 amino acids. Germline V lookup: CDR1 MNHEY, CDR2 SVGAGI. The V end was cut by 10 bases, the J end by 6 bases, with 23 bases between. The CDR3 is CATSNRGNPGDTQYF. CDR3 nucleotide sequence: TGTGCCACCTCTAACCGGGGGAATCCAGGTGATACGCAGTATTTT.

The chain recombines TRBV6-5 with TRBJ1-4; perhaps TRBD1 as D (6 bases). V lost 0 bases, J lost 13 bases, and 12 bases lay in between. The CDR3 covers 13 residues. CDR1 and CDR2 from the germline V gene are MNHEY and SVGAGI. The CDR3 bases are TGTGCCAGCAGTTACTCGGGGGGGGCTGGACTGTTTTTT. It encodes CASSYSGGAGLFF.

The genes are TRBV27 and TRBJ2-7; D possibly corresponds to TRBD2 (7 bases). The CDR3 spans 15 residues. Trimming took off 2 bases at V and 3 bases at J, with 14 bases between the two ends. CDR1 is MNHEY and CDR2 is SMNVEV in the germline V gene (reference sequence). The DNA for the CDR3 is TGTGCCAGCAGTTTAAGGGGGGGGGCCCTCTACGAGCAGTACTTC. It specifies CASSLRGGALYEQYF.

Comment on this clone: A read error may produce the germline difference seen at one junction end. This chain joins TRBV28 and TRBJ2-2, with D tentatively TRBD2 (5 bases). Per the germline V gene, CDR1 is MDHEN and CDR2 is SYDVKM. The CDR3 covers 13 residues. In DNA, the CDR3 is TGTGCCAGCAGTTTACCGAGTCCCGGGGAGCTGTCTTTT. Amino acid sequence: CASSLPSPGELSF.

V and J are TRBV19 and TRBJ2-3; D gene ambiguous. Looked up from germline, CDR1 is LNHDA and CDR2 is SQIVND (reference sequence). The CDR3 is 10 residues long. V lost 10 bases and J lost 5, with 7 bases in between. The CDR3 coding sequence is TGTGCCACCTCGGGAGATACGCAGTATTTT. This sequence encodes CATSGDTQYF.

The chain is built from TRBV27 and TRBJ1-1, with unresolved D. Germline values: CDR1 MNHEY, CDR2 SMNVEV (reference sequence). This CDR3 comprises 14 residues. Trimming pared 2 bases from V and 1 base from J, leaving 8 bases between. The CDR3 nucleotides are TGTGCCAGCAGTTTACGAGTTCCGAACACTGAAGCTTTCTTT. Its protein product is CASSLRVPNTEAFF.

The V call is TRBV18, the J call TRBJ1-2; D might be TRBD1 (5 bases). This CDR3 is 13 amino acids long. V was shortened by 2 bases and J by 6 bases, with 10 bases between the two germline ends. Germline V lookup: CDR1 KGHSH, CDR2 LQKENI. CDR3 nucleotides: TGTGCCAGCTCACCATCCAGGGAAGATGGCTACACCTTC. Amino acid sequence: CASSPSREDGYTF.

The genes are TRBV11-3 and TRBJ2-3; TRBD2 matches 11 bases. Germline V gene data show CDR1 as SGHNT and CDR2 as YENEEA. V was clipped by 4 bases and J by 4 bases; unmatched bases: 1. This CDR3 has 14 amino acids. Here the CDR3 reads CASSSTSGADTQYF. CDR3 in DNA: TGTGCCAGCAGCTCGACTAGCGGGGCAGATACGCAGTATTTT.

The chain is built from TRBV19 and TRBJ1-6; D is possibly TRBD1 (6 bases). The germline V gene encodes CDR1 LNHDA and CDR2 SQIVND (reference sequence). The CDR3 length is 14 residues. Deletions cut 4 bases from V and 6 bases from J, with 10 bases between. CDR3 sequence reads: CASSNDRTNSPLHF. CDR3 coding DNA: TGTGCCAGTAGTAACGACAGGACTAATTCACCCCTCCACTTT.

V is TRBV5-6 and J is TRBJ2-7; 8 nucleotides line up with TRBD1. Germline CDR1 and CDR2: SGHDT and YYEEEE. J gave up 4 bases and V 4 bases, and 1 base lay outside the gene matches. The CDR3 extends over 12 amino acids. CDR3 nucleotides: TGTGCCAGCAGCAGACAGGGGTACGAGCAGTACTTC. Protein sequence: CASSRQGYEQYF.

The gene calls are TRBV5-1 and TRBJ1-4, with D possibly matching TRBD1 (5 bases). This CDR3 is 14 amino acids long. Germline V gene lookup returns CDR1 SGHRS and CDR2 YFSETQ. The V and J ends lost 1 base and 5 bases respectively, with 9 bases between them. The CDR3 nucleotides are TGCGCCAGCAGCTTGCAACGGACAAATGAAAAACTGTTTTTT. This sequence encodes CASSLQRTNEKLFF.

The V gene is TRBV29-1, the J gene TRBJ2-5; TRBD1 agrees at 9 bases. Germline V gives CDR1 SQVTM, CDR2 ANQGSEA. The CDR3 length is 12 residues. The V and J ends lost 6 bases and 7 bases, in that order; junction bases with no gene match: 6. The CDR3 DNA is TGCAGCGTGGGACAGGGTTCGAGGACCCAGTACTTC. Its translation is CSVGQGSRTQYF.

As DNA, the CDR3 is TGCAGCGTTGAAGGACTAGCGGGGGGCCAGGCGGGGGAGACCCAGTACTTC. Protein: CSVEGLAGGQAGETQYF. V gene TRBV29-1 combines with J gene TRBJ2-5; 13 bases map to TRBD2. This CDR3 has 17 amino acids. Losses at the gene ends were 1 base for V and 5 bases for J; bases not matched to a gene: 10. Looked up from germline, CDR1 is SQVTM and CDR2 is ANQGSEA.

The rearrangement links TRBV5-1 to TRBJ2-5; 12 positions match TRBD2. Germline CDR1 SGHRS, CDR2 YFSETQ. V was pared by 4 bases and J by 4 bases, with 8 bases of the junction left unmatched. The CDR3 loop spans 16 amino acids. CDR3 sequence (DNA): TGCGCCAGCAGCCCTCACCTAGCGGGGGGGCCAGAGACCCAGTACTTC. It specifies CASSPHLAGGPETQYF.

This chain's CDR3 is CASRLNRGRVGEQYF. CDR3 nucleotides: TGTGCCAGCAGACTTAACAGGGGTCGGGTGGGCGAGCAGTACTTC. The V gene is TRBV6-5, the J gene TRBJ2-7; TRBD1 agrees at 7 bases. The CDR3 covers 15 residues. Germline V gives CDR1 MNHEY, CDR2 SVGAGI. V dropped 6 bases and J dropped 6; count of bases not matched to a gene: 14.

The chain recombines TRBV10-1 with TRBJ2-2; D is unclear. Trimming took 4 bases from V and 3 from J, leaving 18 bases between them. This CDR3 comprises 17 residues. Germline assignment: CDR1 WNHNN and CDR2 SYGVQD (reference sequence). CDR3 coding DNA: TGCGCCAGCAGTGCAGACAAGCCCCTAATTGACACCGGGGAGCTGTTTTTT. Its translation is CASSADKPLIDTGELFF.

The CDR3 reads CASSSSPGGSYNEQFF. The CDR3 region has the DNA TGTGCCAGCAGCTCCTCTCCGGGGGGCTCCTACAATGAGCAGTTCTTC. The chain uses TRBV7-7 and TRBJ2-1, with 7 bases identical to TRBD2. CDR3 length: 16 residues. J gave up 0 bases and V 4 bases, and 6 bases lay outside the gene matches. Germline CDR1 is SSHAT and CDR2 is FNYEAQ (reference sequence).

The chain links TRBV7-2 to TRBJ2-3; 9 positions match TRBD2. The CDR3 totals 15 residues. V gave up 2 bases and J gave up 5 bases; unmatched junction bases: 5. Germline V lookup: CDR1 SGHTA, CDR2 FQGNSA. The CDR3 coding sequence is TGTGCCAGCAGCTTAATGGCGGGGGGGCTAGATACGCAGTATTTT. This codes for CASSLMAGGLDTQYF.

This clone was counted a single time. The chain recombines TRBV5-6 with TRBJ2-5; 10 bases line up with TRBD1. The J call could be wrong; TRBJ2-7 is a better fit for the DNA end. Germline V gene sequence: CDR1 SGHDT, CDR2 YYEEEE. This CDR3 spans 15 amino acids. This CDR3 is CASSGDGQGAYEQYF. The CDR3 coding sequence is TGTGCCAGCAGCGGGGACGGACAGGGGGCCTACGAGCAGTACTTC.

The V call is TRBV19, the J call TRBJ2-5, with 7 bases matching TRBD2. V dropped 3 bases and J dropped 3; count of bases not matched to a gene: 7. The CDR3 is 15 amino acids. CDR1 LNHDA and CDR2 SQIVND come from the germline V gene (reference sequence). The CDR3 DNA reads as TGTGCCAGTAGTATTCGACTAGCCGCCGAAGAGACCCAGTACTTC. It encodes CASSIRLAAEETQYF.

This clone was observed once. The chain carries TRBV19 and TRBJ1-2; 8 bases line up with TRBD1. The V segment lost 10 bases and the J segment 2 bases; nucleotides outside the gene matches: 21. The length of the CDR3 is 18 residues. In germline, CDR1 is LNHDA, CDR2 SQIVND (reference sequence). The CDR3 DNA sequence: TGTGCCACCACCGTCCTCCCCGGGCGGACAGGGCCGAACTATGGCTACACCTTC. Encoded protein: CATTVLPGRTGPNYGYTF.

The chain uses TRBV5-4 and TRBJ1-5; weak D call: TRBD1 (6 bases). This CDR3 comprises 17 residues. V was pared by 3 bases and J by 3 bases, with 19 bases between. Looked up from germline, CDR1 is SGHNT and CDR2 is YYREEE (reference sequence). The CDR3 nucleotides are TGTGCCAGCAGCTGGAAACTTACAGGGTTGGACAATCAGCCCCAGCATTTT. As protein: CASSWKLTGLDNQPQHF.

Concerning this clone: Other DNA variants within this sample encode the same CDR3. This CDR3 reads CASSLGRGNYGYTF. CDR3 DNA sequence: TGTGCCAGCAGCTTAGGCAGGGGCAACTATGGCTACACCTTC. V and J are TRBV13 and TRBJ1-2, with D perhaps TRBD1 (6 bases). The V and J ends lost 0 bases and 2 bases respectively, with 7 bases between them. The CDR3 runs to 14 residues. Germline CDR1 reads PRHDT; CDR2 reads FYEKMQ (reference sequence).